This T cell receptor (beta chain) was recovered during a study of CD8 T cells in ankylosing spondylitis (dated 2017 in TCRdb). For the wider study: The study profiled T cell receptor beta repertoires in healthy donors and ankylosing spondylitis patients to find disease-linked TCR variants. The whole study cohort included over a hundred healthy donors and roughly 24 ankylosing spondylitis patients. Peripheral blood samples were taken, and synovial fluid was additionally collected from ankylosing spondylitis patients.

At the junction V is shortened by 4 bases and J by 0 bases; bases outside the gene matches: 3. Measured from the cysteine to the phenylalanine, the CDR3 is 14 residues long. Just the 42-base CDR3 DNA is kept, in frame starting at base 1. From the germline V gene, CDR1 is SQVTM and CDR2 is ANQGSEA. This clonotype has just a few counts. Which antigen it targets is not known. It has no much larger one-base neighbor in the sample; base qualities were not kept. Sequencing relied on an Illumina HiSeq 2500. TCR beta libraries were prepared by quantitative 5'-RACE with molecular barcodes. The original pipeline was this. Disease-linked TCR variants were identified with a new computational method built on a probabilistic model of VDJ rearrangement. TCRdb trimmed public reads at Q25 via fastp, called clones via MiXCR and kept in-frame beta chains. One record per CDR3 amino acid sequence lists the most common genes and DNA. TCRdb, rather than the study authors, made the V and J calls. The sample contains 750,000 to 850,000 distinct CDR3 sequences, 10% to 15% of them found a single time. The top ten clones comprise approximately 0.46% of the sample.

Here is what the overall study found, with its caveats: Some of the motif variants had been reported before in the synovial fluid and blood of reactive arthritis patients, a finding that suggests common disease-initiation mechanisms. Blood from ankylosing spondylitis patients appeared to be characterized by a TCR beta motif made up of fewer than ten highly homologous amino acid variants. Significant enrichment of the disease-linked clones was reported in matched synovial fluid samples from ankylosing spondylitis patients. The disease-linked clones had a CD8+ phenotype and were found at relatively low frequencies in peripheral blood.

The material sequenced was blood, either unsorted or a sorted T cell fraction (not recorded which). Recombination joined TRBV29-1 with TRBJ2-4; a stretch of 7 junction bases matches TRBD1. This TCR came from a male donor with ankylosing spondylitis. This receptor has the CDR3 CSVVGTVAKNIQYF. The DNA reads as follows: TGCAGCGTTGTCGGGACAGTAGCCAAAAACATTCAGTACTTC.